The rows below give T cell receptor beta chains drawn from one sample of a study of beta chain features in type 1 diabetes. Repertoires were generated with immunoSEQ multiplex PCR, while TCRdb's copy carries only in-frame clones and drops some. This sample has hundreds of thousands of clones, with approximately 14% found just once. The sequenced sample was naive CD4+ T cells from blood. All receptors derive from a middle-aged woman in good health. CDR3s include the opening cysteine and the closing phenylalanine or tryptophan. The D gene is left open where the match is weak. Clone size appears in some rows only: once, few, many, or a class for an expanded clone.

TRBD1 | TRBJ1-4 | . | TRBV2 | TGTGCCATCAGCACAGGGGCCAATGAAAAACTGTTTTTT | CAISTGANEKLFF
. | TRBJ1-1 | few | TRBV7-2 | TGTGCCAGCAGCTTGGGGAACAGGCCCGAAGCTTTCTTT | CASSLGNRPEAFF
TRBD1 | TRBJ2-1 | . | TRBV5-1 | TGCGCCAGCAGCTTGGGGCAGGGGGCGGTCAATGAGCAGTTCTTC | CASSLGQGAVNEQFF
. | TRBJ2-1 | . | TRBV19 | TGTGCCAGTAGTATCGAGGGAACAGTCACCTACAATGAGCAGTTCTTC | CASSIEGTVTYNEQFF
. | TRBJ1-2 | few | TRBV14 | TGTGCCAGCAGCCAAGATTTACAACCTAACTATGGCTACACCTTC | CASSQDLQPNYGYTF
TRBD1 | TRBJ1-2 | . | TRBV6-1 | TGTGCCAGCAGTGAAGCGGCGACACAGGGGTTTTATGGCTACACCTTC | CASSEAATQGFYGYTF
. | TRBJ2-1 | few | TRBV7-2 | TGTGCCAGCAGCTTAGCCCTGTTCTTGGGGCGTGAAGATGAGCAGTTCTTC | CASSLALFLGREDEQFF
. | TRBJ1-1 | . | TRBV7-9 | TGTGCCAGCATCCCATCCTTCGTCTCGTCGGGCACTGAAGCTTTCTTT | CASIPSFVSSGTEAFF
TRBD1 | TRBJ1-1 | few | TRBV4-1 | TGCGCCAGCAGTCCCGGGACAGGGAACACTGAAGCTTTCTTT | CASSPGTGNTEAFF
. | TRBJ1-2 | . | TRBV7-2 | TGTGCCAGCAGCTTAGCGCGGCAGCTCTATGGCTACACCTTC | CASSLARQLYGYTF
TRBD2 | TRBJ2-7 | . | TRBV4-3 | TGCGCCAGCAGCCAAGGCTTAGTGACTAGCGGGGGGGCGGGTGTCTACGAGCAGTACTTC | CASSQGLVTSGGAGVYEQYF
. | TRBJ2-7 | . | TRBV7-6 | TGTGCCAGCAGCTTAGAGAGATCCTACGAGCAGTACTTC | CASSLERSYEQYF
. | TRBJ2-7 | few | TRBV9 | TGTGCCAGCAGCGCTGGACAGTCCACCTACGAGCAGTACTTC | CASSAGQSTYEQYF
TRBD2 | TRBJ2-1 | few | TRBV5-1 | TGCGCCAGCAGCTCCCCCGGGACTAGCGGGGCCAGCTCCTACAATGAGCAGTTCTTC | CASSSPGTSGASSYNEQFF
. | TRBJ2-2 | . | TRBV5-1 | TGCGCCAGCAGCGCAATCGAGGTCACCGGGGAGCTGTTTTTT | CASSAIEVTGELFF
. | TRBJ2-7 | . | TRBV13 | TGTGCCAGCAGCTCTAGACCTAGCTCCTACGAGCAGTACTTC | CASSSRPSSYEQYF
TRBD1 | TRBJ2-4 | . | TRBV6-6 | TGTGCCAGCAGTTACGGTACAGGGGGCCAAAACATTCAGTACTTC | CASSYGTGGQNIQYF
TRBD2 | TRBJ2-7 | many | TRBV4-2 | TGTGCCAGCAGCCAAGTAGTCTCGGGTAGCGGGTATTACGAGCAGTACTTC | CASSQVVSGSGYYEQYF
TRBD1 | TRBJ2-5 | . | TRBV11-2 | TGTGCCAGCAGCTCCTTCAGGGGGAAAGAGACCCAGTACTTC | CASSSFRGKETQYF
TRBD2 | TRBJ2-1 | few | TRBV11-2 | TGTGCCAGCAGCTTCGTTCTAGCGGGGGCCCTTTCAGGAGAGCAGTTCTTC | CASSFVLAGALSGEQFF
. | TRBJ1-5 | few | TRBV7-9 | TGTGCCAGCAGCGAACTGGGCCAGATAAATCAGCCCCAGCATTTT | CASSELGQINQPQHF
. | TRBJ2-7 | few | TRBV11-2 | TGTGCCAGCAGCTTAGTTGGCGCGGGCAGCTACGAGCAGTACTTC | CASSLVGAGSYEQYF
TRBD1 | TRBJ2-3 | few | TRBV6-5 | TGTGCCAGCAGCCTGACAGGGGCTAGCACAGATACGCAGTATTTT | CASSLTGASTDTQYF
. | TRBJ2-7 | . | TRBV11-2 | TGTGCCAGCAGCTCGGCAGCGCACCTCTCCTACGAGCAGTACTTC | CASSSAAHLSYEQYF
TRBD2 | TRBJ2-3 | . | TRBV29-1 | TGCAGCGGTCAGGGAACTAGCGGGGGGAATACGCAGTATTTT | CSGQGTSGGNTQYF
. | TRBJ2-7 | few | TRBV27 | TGTGCCAGCAGGAAGATCAGGGAATGGGACGAGCAGTACTTC | CASRKIREWDEQYF
TRBD1 | TRBJ1-5 | few | TRBV6-5 | TGTGCCAGCAGTTACGGGACAGGCAATAGCAATCAGCCCCAGCATTTT | CASSYGTGNSNQPQHF
TRBD1 | TRBJ2-7 | few | TRBV18 | TGTGCCAGCTCACCCCCGGGACAGTTCAACTACGAGCAGTACTTC | CASSPPGQFNYEQYF
. | TRBJ1-2 | . | TRBV9 | TGTGCCAGCAGCGCGTCTGACTATGGCTACACCTTC | CASSASDYGYTF
TRBD1 | TRBJ1-1 | . | TRBV7-2 | TGTGCCAGCAGCCGGCGACAGGGGCCGAACACTGAAGCTTTCTTT | CASSRRQGPNTEAFF
TRBD1 | TRBJ1-2 | few | TRBV7-9 | TGTGCCAGCAGCTTAGCGACCCCTGGACAGGTCCGGACTAACTATGGCTACACCTTC | CASSLATPGQVRTNYGYTF
. | TRBJ1-2 | . | TRBV7-8 | TGTGCCAGCAGCCCATGGCCGCCGACTAACTATGGCTACACCTTC | CASSPWPPTNYGYTF
TRBD2 | TRBJ2-5 | few | TRBV14 | TGTGCCAGCAGCCAAGAATCCCTACTAGCGGGACAAGAGACCCAGTACTTC | CASSQESLLAGQETQYF
. | TRBJ1-1 | few | TRBV9 | TGTGCCAGCAGCGGACAGGACCTCACTGAAGCTTTCTTT | CASSGQDLTEAFF
. | TRBJ1-1 | . | TRBV9 | TGTGCCAGCAGCGACGAATTCGCCAGGGCAAGAACCTTTACTGAAGCTTTCTTT | CASSDEFARARTFTEAFF
. | TRBJ1-4 | few | TRBV7-9 | TGTGCCAGCAGCCCCGGAGACGTTAATGAAAAACTGTTTTTT | CASSPGDVNEKLFF
. | TRBJ1-4 | few | TRBV20-1 | TGCAGTGCTAGAGTCGCGGGACTCCTGTTTTTT | CSARVAGLLFF
. | TRBJ2-4 | few | TRBV5-4 | TGTGCCAGCAGCGGGGAGACAGGTTCGGACATTCAGTACTTC | CASSGETGSDIQYF
TRBD1 | TRBJ2-2 | . | TRBV18 | TGTGCCAGCTCACCAAACAGGGGTCCCGGGGAGCTGTTTTTT | CASSPNRGPGELFF
. | TRBJ2-3 | . | TRBV27 | TGTGCCACCTCAGGGGTCGGCACAGATACGCAGTATTTT | CATSGVGTDTQYF
TRBD2 | TRBJ2-1 | . | TRBV25-1 | TGTGCCAGCAGCGTCGGGGGGTCTTCCTACAATGAGCAGTTCTTC | CASSVGGSSYNEQFF
. | TRBJ1-2 | . | TRBV5-1 | TGCGCCAGCAGCGCTCGGGGGTCAAACTATGGCTACACCTTC | CASSARGSNYGYTF
TRBD2 | TRBJ2-3 | few | TRBV7-2 | TGTGCCAGCACAACGACTAGCGGGGGGGCGGGTACGCAGTATTTT | CASTTTSGGAGTQYF
. | TRBJ1-3 | few | TRBV5-1 | TGCGCCAGCAGCCCTACAGTCGGTGGAAACACCATATATTTT | CASSPTVGGNTIYF
TRBD1 | TRBJ2-5 | . | TRBV2 | TGTGGGCAGGGGGATTGGGAGACCCAGTACTTC | CGQGDWETQYF
. | TRBJ2-3 | few | TRBV14 | TGTGCCAGCAGCCAAGCTGGCCCTAGCACAGATACGCAGTATTTT | CASSQAGPSTDTQYF
TRBD1 | TRBJ1-5 | . | TRBV15 | TGTGCCACCAGCAGAGACAGTAAGGGGACAGGCTCGCATCAGCCCCAGCATTTT | CATSRDSKGTGSHQPQHF
. | TRBJ2-3 | . | TRBV27 | TGTGCCAGCAGTTTCAACGGGGTTGCAGGCACAGATACGCAGTATTTT | CASSFNGVAGTDTQYF
TRBD2 | TRBJ2-7 | few | TRBV2 | TGTGCCAGCCACCGGGGGGAAGGGGTCTACGAGCAGTACTTC | CASHRGEGVYEQYF
. | TRBJ2-5 | many | TRBV14 | TGTGCCAGCAGCCGCGGGGAGACCCAGTACTTC | CASSRGETQYF
TRBD1 | TRBJ1-2 | . | TRBV15 | TGTGCCACCAGCAGATTGGGACAGGGGAATCCTAACTATGGCTACACCTTC | CATSRLGQGNPNYGYTF
TRBD1 | TRBJ2-2 | . | TRBV4-3 | TGCGCCAGCAGCCTGGCAGGGGGCACCGGGGAGCTGTTTTTT | CASSLAGGTGELFF
TRBD2 | TRBJ2-1 | . | TRBV9 | TGTGCCAGCAGCGTTCAATGGGGAGGGCTAGTTAATGAGCAGTTCTTC | CASSVQWGGLVNEQFF
TRBD1 | TRBJ1-2 | few | TRBV18 | TGTGCCAGCTCACGGGACAGGGGAGGTGGCTACACCTTC | CASSRDRGGGYTF
. | TRBJ2-1 | . | TRBV5-4 | TGTGCCAGCAGCTTGTATGGGGGGGGGCGTGAGCAGTTCTTC | CASSLYGGGREQFF